A selection of T cell receptor beta chains follows, all from one sample in a study of blood T cell repertoires in COVID-19. The method was immunoSEQ multiplex PCR; TCRdb's version includes in-frame clones alone and lacks a portion of them. The sample consists of some 130,000 clones, 84% of them appearing once. The sample comprised PBMCs or T cells enriched from blood (not recorded which). Receptors were obtained from a man aged 40-50 years with acute COVID-19. Each CDR3 is given with its conserved first and last residue. A D gene is named only where the DNA matches it firmly. Where a row states a size, it is once, few, many or the class of an expanded clone; other rows omit it.

V gene	D gene	clone size	J gene	CDR3 DNA	CDR3 protein
TRBV5-5	NA	once	TRBJ2-1	TGTGCCAGCAGCTTAAGGGGTGGGTTCAATGAGCAGTTCTTC	CASSLRGGFNEQFF
TRBV28	TRBD2	once	TRBJ2-5	TGTGCCAGCACCCGGACTAGCGGGCAAGAGACCCAGTACTTC	CASTRTSGQETQYF
TRBV6-1	NA	NA	TRBJ2-5	TGTGCCAGCAGTGAATTGTGGGGCGCGACGGAGACCCAGTACTTC	CASSELWGATETQYF
TRBV7-9	NA	NA	TRBJ1-1	TGTGCCAGCAGCTTAGTACAAGACACTGAAGCTTTCTTT	CASSLVQDTEAFF
TRBV5-4	TRBD1	NA	TRBJ2-5	TGTGCCAGCAGCTCAGAGACAGGGGCGGAGACCCAGTACTTC	CASSSETGAETQYF
TRBV28	NA	NA	TRBJ2-6	TGTGCCAGCAGGAAACAGGGTACGGGGGCCAACGTCCTGACTTTC	CASRKQGTGANVLTF
TRBV2	NA	NA	TRBJ2-3	TGTGCCAGCAGTGAACAGGGAGGAGATACGCAGTATTTT	CASSEQGGDTQYF
TRBV5-1	NA	NA	TRBJ2-3	TGCGCCAGCAGCTTCGACAGAGCAGATACGCAGTATTTT	CASSFDRADTQYF
TRBV2	TRBD2	NA	TRBJ2-1	TGTGCCAGCAGTCCAACTAGCGGGACTTCTCCCTACAATGAGCAGTTCTTC	CASSPTSGTSPYNEQFF
TRBV5-8	NA	NA	TRBJ1-5	TGTGCCAGCAGCTACTCATTTCAGCCCCAGCATTTT	CASSYSFQPQHF
TRBV11-2	NA	NA	TRBJ1-3	TGTGCCAGCAGCTCCCAGCTAAGGGGAAGGTCAAACACCATATATTTT	CASSSQLRGRSNTIYF
TRBV3-1/TRBV3-2	TRBD1	NA	TRBJ1-4	TGTGCCAGCAGCCAAGATGGGGACAGGCGACTTCAAGCAACTAATGAAAAACTGTTTTTT	CASSQDGDRRLQATNEKLFF
TRBV24-1	TRBD1	NA	TRBJ2-5	TGTGCCACCAGTGACCCTGGGACAGCAGTACAAGAGACCCAGTACTTC	CATSDPGTAVQETQYF
TRBV28	TRBD1	once	TRBJ2-1	TGTGCCAGCAGTTCCGGGACAGGGGGCGCGAGGGGAAATGAGCAGTTCTTC	CASSSGTGGARGNEQFF
TRBV19	TRBD1	once	TRBJ2-7	TGTGCCAGTAGTATAGGGACAGGGGGCACCTACGAGCAGTACTTC	CASSIGTGGTYEQYF
TRBV14	TRBD1	NA	TRBJ2-1	TGTGCCAGCAGCCATCTCGGGACAGGGGACCTTGAGCAGTTCTTC	CASSHLGTGDLEQFF
TRBV4-3	TRBD2	few	TRBJ2-2	TGCGCCAGCAGCCAAGAGACGACTAGCGGGGGCGACACCGGGGAGCTGTTTTTT	CASSQETTSGGDTGELFF
TRBV14	TRBD1	NA	TRBJ2-7	TGTGCCAGCAGCCAAGATAGGGGGCAGACTCTTGACGAGCAGTACTTC	CASSQDRGQTLDEQYF
TRBV6-2/TRBV6-3	NA	once	TRBJ2-1	TGTGCCAGCAGTCAACTTACAGACTACAATGAGCAGTTCTTC	CASSQLTDYNEQFF
TRBV6-5	TRBD1	NA	TRBJ1-2	TGTGCCAGCAGTCGAAGGACAGGTGGAGGGCCTGGCTACACCTTC	CASSRRTGGGPGYTF
TRBV6-2/TRBV6-3	NA	once	TRBJ2-2	TGTGCCAGCAGTTACCGGACACTCACCGGGGAGCTGTTTTTT	CASSYRTLTGELFF
TRBV25-1	NA	NA	TRBJ2-7	TGTGCCAGCAGTCCCCCCGGGGGGCACTCCTACGAGCAGTACTTC	CASSPPGGHSYEQYF
TRBV7-9	NA	few	TRBJ2-5	TGTGCCAGCAGCTTAGGTTCGAACAGACAAGAGACCCAGTACTTC	CASSLGSNRQETQYF
TRBV7-6	TRBD2	NA	TRBJ2-1	TGTGCCAGCAGCTTAGCAGGACTAGCGGGGGGGCTGGAGGTTCTAGGCAATGAGCAGTTCTTC	CASSLAGLAGGLEVLGNEQFF
TRBV30	TRBD1	NA	TRBJ1-6	TGTGCCTGGAGTGGGGGACAGGGATTTGTTTCACCCCTCCACTTT	CAWSGGQGFVSPLHF